Listed below are T cell receptor beta chains from one sample, sequenced in a study of long-term antiretroviral therapy in people with HIV. Assay used: immunoSEQ multiplex PCR; TCRdb lists only in-frame clones, some missing. The sample comprises about 27,000 clones, around 86% of which are singletons, and roughly 15% rests with the top ten. Sequencing was performed on unsorted PBMCs, taken 2.9 years after starting antiretroviral therapy. Receptors were obtained from a man in his forties or fifties with HIV. Each CDR3 is given with its conserved first and last residue. The order of the fields is J gene, V gene, D gene, clone size, CDR3 protein, CDR3 DNA. The D gene is left open where the match is weak. Expanded clones are given a class, and other clones once, few, many or no size at all.

TRBJ2-3	TRBV7-9	NA	NA	CASKISGSTDTQYF	TGTGCCAGCAAGATAAGCGGATCCACAGATACGCAGTATTTT
TRBJ2-3	TRBV11-2	TRBD2	few	CASSPTSGARYF	TGTGCCAGCAGCCCCACAAGCGGGGCGCGATATTTT
TRBJ2-1	TRBV28	TRBD1	NA	CASSFGVGQGPYNEQFF	TGTGCCAGCAGTTTCGGGGTGGGACAGGGCCCCTACAATGAGCAGTTCTTC
TRBJ2-7	TRBV7-2	TRBD1	NA	CASSLDRGPYEQYF	TGTGCCAGCAGCCTCGACAGGGGCCCCTACGAGCAGTACTTC
TRBJ1-1	TRBV6-5	NA	few	CASIIHIRGTEAFF	TGTGCCAGCATTATACATATACGGGGCACTGAAGCTTTCTTT
TRBJ1-2	TRBV6-1	TRBD1	NA	CASSGEGTGKPRSGYTF	TGTGCCAGCAGTGGAGAAGGGACAGGTAAACCTCGGTCGGGCTACACCTTC
TRBJ2-7	TRBV4-3	TRBD2	NA	CASSQTGTSGGRGEQYF	TGCGCCAGCAGCCAAACTGGGACTAGCGGGGGGCGGGGCGAGCAGTACTTC
TRBJ2-7	TRBV5-4	TRBD1	few	CASSPGQGNYEQYF	TGTGCCAGCAGCCCGGGACAGGGGAACTACGAGCAGTACTTC
TRBJ1-3	TRBV5-4	NA	NA	CASSSQGSGNTIYF	TGTGCCAGCAGCTCCCAGGGGTCTGGAAACACCATATATTTT
TRBJ1-5	TRBV6-1	TRBD1	NA	CASGQGAVLRPQHF	TGTGCCAGCGGACAGGGGGCAGTCCTGCGGCCCCAGCATTTT
TRBJ2-1	TRBV9	TRBD2	NA	CASSVGGGAYNEQFF	TGTGCCAGCAGCGTAGGCGGGGGGGCATACAATGAGCAGTTCTTC
TRBJ2-7	TRBV6-5	NA	NA	CASSYTFGRLWEQYF	TGTGCCAGCAGTTACACCTTCGGACGGTTATGGGAGCAGTACTTC
TRBJ2-2	TRBV18	NA	NA	CASSQVVRTNTGELFF	TGTGCCAGCTCACAGGTCGTCAGGACCAACACCGGGGAGCTGTTTTTT
TRBJ1-1	TRBV28	NA	NA	CASTPGTTNTEAFF	TGTGCCAGCACCCCAGGTACAACGAACACTGAAGCTTTCTTT
TRBJ1-5	TRBV5-4	NA	NA	CASSLGGGFGDQPQHF	TGTGCCAGCAGCTTGGGAGGGGGTTTCGGTGATCAGCCCCAGCATTTT
TRBJ2-5	TRBV6-5	NA	NA	CASSYSGFQETQYF	TGTGCCAGCAGTTATAGTGGGTTCCAAGAGACCCAGTACTTC
TRBJ2-3	TRBV6-5	NA	NA	CASSYQGPEDTQYF	TGTGCCAGCAGTTATCAAGGCCCTGAGGATACGCAGTATTTT
TRBJ2-7	TRBV10-2	NA	NA	CASSEPGGSSSYEQYF	TGCGCCAGCAGTGAACCGGGGGGCTCTAGCTCCTACGAGCAGTACTTC
TRBJ1-2	TRBV9	NA	NA	CASSPGGLIGYGYTF	TGTGCCAGCAGCCCAGGCGGTCTAATCGGCTATGGCTACACCTTC
TRBJ1-5	TRBV15	NA	NA	CATSSLAPGDQPQHF	TGTGCCACCAGCAGCCTGGCGCCGGGCGATCAGCCCCAGCATTTT
TRBJ1-6	TRBV10-3	NA	NA	CAIRQGSNSPLHF	TGTGCCATCAGACAGGGCTCTAATTCACCCCTCCACTTT
TRBJ2-7	TRBV6-5	NA	NA	CASSGTDPYEQYF	TGTGCCAGCAGCGGAACGGACCCCTACGAGCAGTACTTC
TRBJ1-5	TRBV2	NA	NA	CASSAPGYSNQPQHF	TGTGCCAGCAGCGCCCCGGGATATAGCAATCAGCCCCAGCATTTT
TRBJ1-1	TRBV5-1	NA	NA	CASSWGAYSNTEAFF	TGCGCCAGCAGCTGGGGGGCTTACTCGAACACTGAAGCTTTCTTT
TRBJ2-3	TRBV11-2	TRBD2	NA	CASSSTSGSFTDTQYF	TGTGCCAGCAGCTCGACTAGCGGGTCTTTCACAGATACGCAGTATTTT
TRBJ2-5	TRBV6-5	NA	once	CASSYHRWAGSETQYF	TGTGCCAGCAGTTACCATCGGTGGGCAGGGTCGGAGACCCAGTACTTC
TRBJ1-1	TRBV6-1	NA	NA	CASGLSEDTEAFF	TGTGCCAGCGGGCTCAGCGAGGACACTGAAGCTTTCTTT
TRBJ2-7	TRBV27	TRBD2	few	CASSQGLAGAYYEQYF	TGTGCCAGCAGTCAAGGACTAGCGGGGGCCTACTACGAGCAGTACTTC
TRBJ1-2	TRBV14	NA	NA	CASSLRMNAGTDYGYTF	TGTGCCAGCAGCCTACGGATGAATGCCGGGACGGACTATGGCTACACCTTC
TRBJ2-5	TRBV2	NA	NA	CASTRWGQGSNQQETQYF	TGTGCCAGCACCCGTTGGGGGCAGGGCAGTAATCAGCAAGAGACCCAGTACTTC
TRBJ1-6	TRBV27	NA	NA	CASSFRGGTTNSPLHF	TGTGCCAGCAGTTTCCGCGGTGGGACCACTAATTCACCCCTCCACTTT
TRBJ1-2	TRBV4-1	NA	NA	CASSQGSETYGYTF	TGCGCCAGCAGCCAAGGATCCGAGACCTATGGCTACACCTTC
TRBJ1-6	TRBV19	TRBD1	NA	CASSGQGADSPLHF	TGTGCCAGTAGTGGACAGGGGGCGGATTCACCCCTCCACTTT
TRBJ2-1	TRBV13	TRBD2	NA	CASSSRLAGGFYNEQFF	TGTGCCAGCAGCTCAAGACTAGCGGGGGGATTCTACAATGAGCAGTTCTTC
TRBJ1-1	TRBV30	NA	NA	CAWSGVLNTEAFF	TGTGCCTGGAGTGGGGTTTTGAACACTGAAGCTTTCTTT
TRBJ2-7	TRBV13	NA	NA	CASSRGGFAHEQYF	TGTGCCAGCAGCCGCGGCGGTTTCGCTCACGAGCAGTACTTC
TRBJ1-5	TRBV5-1	NA	NA	CASSLEGLNNQPQHF	TGCGCCAGCAGCTTAGAAGGATTAAACAATCAGCCCCAGCATTTT
TRBJ2-5	TRBV28	NA	NA	CASSLGRAYQETQYF	TGTGCCAGCAGTTTAGGTAGGGCCTACCAAGAGACCCAGTACTTC
TRBJ1-3	TRBV7-9	NA	NA	CASSLGGYRGPFGNTIYF	TGTGCCAGCAGCTTAGGGGGGTATCGGGGGCCCTTCGGAAACACCATATATTTT
TRBJ1-1	TRBV28	NA	NA	CASSLRYQGAFF	TGTGCCAGCAGTTTAAGGTACCAGGGAGCTTTCTTT
TRBJ1-2	TRBV11-2	NA	few	CASSLDSYGYTF	TGTGCCAGCAGCTTGGACAGCTATGGCTACACCTTC